The rows below give T cell receptor beta chains drawn from one sample of a study of blood T cells in healthy people across ages. TCRdb reprocessed the 5' RACE reads via MiXCR and lists one record per CDR3 protein. Of approximately 1.5 million distinct CDR3 sequences listed, about 32% are singletons. Input material: blood. These receptors originate from a woman in her 30s in good health. The CDR3 runs from the conserved cysteine through the conserved F or W. D genes are given only for firm matches. Only some rows state a clone size, as once, few, many or a class for expanded clones.

j_gene: TRBJ2-7; v_gene: TRBV7-3; len: 15; d_gene: .; abundance: .; CDR3nt: TGTGCCAGCAGTCTCCTGGCGGGGCGGTCCTACGAGCAGTACTTC; CDR3aa: CASSLLAGRSYEQYF
j_gene: TRBJ2-5; v_gene: TRBV20-1; len: 14; d_gene: TRBD1; abundance: .; CDR3nt: TGCAGTGCTAAGCTGCCAGGGGGCGGAGAGACCCAGTACTTC; CDR3aa: CSAKLPGGGETQYF
j_gene: TRBJ1-1; v_gene: TRBV7-3; len: 14; d_gene: .; abundance: .; CDR3nt: TGTGCCAACAGCTTACCTCAGGGAGGCACTGAAGCTTTCTTT; CDR3aa: CANSLPQGGTEAFF
j_gene: TRBJ1-5; v_gene: TRBV20-1; len: 13; d_gene: .; abundance: .; CDR3nt: TGCAGTGCTCAGGGGTGGAGCAATCAGCCCCAGCATTTT; CDR3aa: CSAQGWSNQPQHF
j_gene: TRBJ2-6; v_gene: TRBV5-1; len: 16; d_gene: TRBD2; abundance: few; CDR3nt: TGCGCCAGCGGCTGGACTAGCGGACCTGGGGCCAACGTCCTGACTTTC; CDR3aa: CASGWTSGPGANVLTF
j_gene: TRBJ1-6; v_gene: TRBV12-3/TRBV12-4; len: 16; d_gene: .; abundance: few; CDR3nt: TGTGCCAGCAGTTCCCGAGGGGCTCAGGGGAATTCACCCCTCCACTTT; CDR3aa: CASSSRGAQGNSPLHF
j_gene: TRBJ2-1; v_gene: TRBV27; len: 14; d_gene: .; abundance: few; CDR3nt: TGTGCCAGCAGTTTTCAGAAGAACTCCAATGAGCAGTTCTTC; CDR3aa: CASSFQKNSNEQFF
j_gene: TRBJ2-1; v_gene: TRBV7-9; len: 14; d_gene: TRBD2; abundance: .; CDR3nt: TGTGCCAGCAGCCCCTCAGCGGGGGTCGATGAGCAGTTCTTC; CDR3aa: CASSPSAGVDEQFF
j_gene: TRBJ1-1; v_gene: TRBV7-9; len: 13; d_gene: .; abundance: .; CDR3nt: TGTGCCAGCAGCTTAGCCAGGGTGGAAGAAGCTTTCTTT; CDR3aa: CASSLARVEEAFF
j_gene: TRBJ1-2; v_gene: TRBV27; len: 15; d_gene: TRBD1; abundance: .; CDR3nt: TGTGCCAGCAGTCCGGGGACAGGGGGCAGTGATGGCTACACCTTC; CDR3aa: CASSPGTGGSDGYTF
j_gene: TRBJ1-1; v_gene: TRBV5-5; len: 16; d_gene: .; abundance: .; CDR3nt: TGTGCCAGCAGCTTCCGACAGGCACGAGTGAACACTGAAGCTTTCTTT; CDR3aa: CASSFRQARVNTEAFF
j_gene: TRBJ1-1; v_gene: TRBV12-3/TRBV12-4; len: 14; d_gene: .; abundance: few; CDR3nt: TGTGCCAGCAGTTTTTATGGGGGGAACACTGAAGCTTTCTTT; CDR3aa: CASSFYGGNTEAFF
j_gene: TRBJ1-4; v_gene: TRBV6-6; len: 14; d_gene: TRBD1; abundance: .; CDR3nt: TGTGCCAGCAGTTACTACAGGGGAAGTGAAAAACTGTTTTTT; CDR3aa: CASSYYRGSEKLFF
j_gene: TRBJ2-7; v_gene: TRBV3-1; len: 14; d_gene: TRBD1; abundance: .; CDR3nt: TGTGCCAGCAGCCCGGACAGGGGGCTTGGCGAGCAGTACTTC; CDR3aa: CASSPDRGLGEQYF
j_gene: TRBJ2-3; v_gene: TRBV4-2; len: 16; d_gene: TRBD2; abundance: few; CDR3nt: TGTGCCAGCAGCCCTAGCGGGAGGGGAGGAGCAGATACGCAGTATTTT; CDR3aa: CASSPSGRGGADTQYF
j_gene: TRBJ2-7; v_gene: TRBV27; len: 16; d_gene: .; abundance: .; CDR3nt: TGTGCCAGCAGCATGAGGGTTGGGGGCCGTAGGTACGAGCAGTACTTC; CDR3aa: CASSMRVGGRRYEQYF
j_gene: TRBJ2-1; v_gene: TRBV3-1; len: 16; d_gene: TRBD2; abundance: many; CDR3nt: TGTGCCAGCAGCCATTCGTCGGGGGGGCGGATGGGTGAGCAGTTCTTC; CDR3aa: CASSHSSGGRMGEQFF
j_gene: TRBJ2-7; v_gene: TRBV28; len: 17; d_gene: .; abundance: .; CDR3nt: TGTGCCAGCAGCCTCAGGGGGGGAGGGGGCCCCATCCACGAGCAGTACTTC; CDR3aa: CASSLRGGGGPIHEQYF
j_gene: TRBJ2-7; v_gene: TRBV20-1; len: 15; d_gene: TRBD2; abundance: .; CDR3nt: TGCAGTGCTAGGGAGCCACTAGCGGGAGGGGAAGAGCAGTACTTC; CDR3aa: CSAREPLAGGEEQYF
j_gene: TRBJ1-2; v_gene: TRBV3-1; len: 18; d_gene: TRBD1; abundance: few; CDR3nt: TGTGCCAGCAGCCAAAAAGGGGTTTGGGACAGGGTTAACTATGGCTACACCTTC; CDR3aa: CASSQKGVWDRVNYGYTF
j_gene: TRBJ2-1; v_gene: TRBV5-1; len: 13; d_gene: .; abundance: many; CDR3nt: TGCGCCAGCACCGGGACCTTATACAATGAGCAGTTCTTC; CDR3aa: CASTGTLYNEQFF
j_gene: TRBJ2-5; v_gene: TRBV6-1; len: 13; d_gene: .; abundance: .; CDR3nt: TGTGCTTGTGGCCTTAGGGACGCAGAGACCCAGTACTTC; CDR3aa: CACGLRDAETQYF
j_gene: TRBJ1-1; v_gene: TRBV20-1; len: 15; d_gene: .; abundance: .; CDR3nt: TGCAGTGCTAGACCGAGGGGCAGGGCATACACTGAAGCTTTCTTT; CDR3aa: CSARPRGRAYTEAFF
j_gene: TRBJ2-7; v_gene: TRBV20-1; len: 15; d_gene: .; abundance: .; CDR3nt: TGCAGTGCTAGTGAGCCAAGAGGACAGACCTACGAGCAGTACTTC; CDR3aa: CSASEPRGQTYEQYF
j_gene: TRBJ1-2; v_gene: TRBV24-1; len: 17; d_gene: .; abundance: few; CDR3nt: TGTGCCACCAGTGAGACCCGCGCCCCGACAGATGTCTATGGCTACACCTTC; CDR3aa: CATSETRAPTDVYGYTF
j_gene: TRBJ2-3; v_gene: TRBV7-9; len: 14; d_gene: .; abundance: .; CDR3nt: TGTGCCAGCAGAAACAAGGGTGATGCAGATACGCAGTATTTT; CDR3aa: CASRNKGDADTQYF
j_gene: TRBJ2-3; v_gene: TRBV6-6; len: 15; d_gene: .; abundance: few; CDR3nt: TGTGCCAGCAGCAAACTCGGGTCTTACACAGATACGCAGTATTTT; CDR3aa: CASSKLGSYTDTQYF
j_gene: TRBJ2-3; v_gene: TRBV4-1; len: 17; d_gene: TRBD2; abundance: .; CDR3nt: TGCGCCAGCAGCCAACGACTAGCGGACCTTAGCACAGATACGCAGTATTTT; CDR3aa: CASSQRLADLSTDTQYF
j_gene: TRBJ1-3; v_gene: TRBV5-8; len: 15; d_gene: TRBD1; abundance: .; CDR3nt: TGTGCCAGCAGCTTGGAGACAGGGGCCGGAAACACCATATATTTT; CDR3aa: CASSLETGAGNTIYF
j_gene: TRBJ1-2; v_gene: TRBV3-1; len: 13; d_gene: TRBD1; abundance: .; CDR3nt: TGTGCCAGCAGCCAGTCACAGGGGACTGGCTACACCTTC; CDR3aa: CASSQSQGTGYTF
j_gene: TRBJ2-7; v_gene: TRBV4-2; len: 14; d_gene: .; abundance: many; CDR3nt: TGTGCCAGCAGCCAAGAGCATGGTACCTACGAGCAGTACTTC; CDR3aa: CASSQEHGTYEQYF
j_gene: TRBJ1-1; v_gene: TRBV5-6; len: 14; d_gene: .; abundance: few; CDR3nt: TGTGCCAGCAGCCAAACCTGGGGAGACACTGAAGCTTTCTTT; CDR3aa: CASSQTWGDTEAFF
j_gene: TRBJ1-6; v_gene: TRBV20-1; len: 16; d_gene: .; abundance: .; CDR3nt: TGCAGTGCTAGAGGGACCTACGCGGGGGAGGATTCACCCCTCCACTTT; CDR3aa: CSARGTYAGEDSPLHF
j_gene: TRBJ2-7; v_gene: TRBV5-6; len: 14; d_gene: .; abundance: .; CDR3nt: TGTGCCAGCAGCTTGGAAGGACACGCCTACGAGCAGTACTTC; CDR3aa: CASSLEGHAYEQYF
j_gene: TRBJ2-7; v_gene: TRBV7-8; len: 14; d_gene: TRBD1; abundance: .; CDR3nt: TGTGCCAGCAGCTGGACAGGGGTGGTGAACGAGCAGTACTTC; CDR3aa: CASSWTGVVNEQYF
j_gene: TRBJ2-3; v_gene: TRBV2; len: 15; d_gene: TRBD2; abundance: once; CDR3nt: TGTGCCAGCGCGGACCAACTAGCGAGCACAGATACGCAGTATTTT; CDR3aa: CASADQLASTDTQYF
j_gene: TRBJ2-1; v_gene: TRBV20-1; len: 16; d_gene: .; abundance: few; CDR3nt: TGCAGTGCTAGAGATTCCGGGACCGGGTTGTACAATGAGCAGTTCTTC; CDR3aa: CSARDSGTGLYNEQFF
j_gene: TRBJ2-1; v_gene: TRBV7-2; len: 15; d_gene: .; abundance: few; CDR3nt: TGTGCCAGCAGCTTAGCATGGACAGCCTACAATGAGCAGTTCTTC; CDR3aa: CASSLAWTAYNEQFF
j_gene: TRBJ2-5; v_gene: TRBV9; len: 13; d_gene: .; abundance: .; CDR3nt: TGTGCCAGCAGCTCAGACAGGACGGGTGGGCAGTACTTC; CDR3aa: CASSSDRTGGQYF
j_gene: TRBJ1-1; v_gene: TRBV27; len: 13; d_gene: .; abundance: .; CDR3nt: TGTGCCAGCAGAAAAAACATGAACACTGAAGCTTTCTTT; CDR3aa: CASRKNMNTEAFF
j_gene: TRBJ2-2; v_gene: TRBV11-3; len: 16; d_gene: .; abundance: few; CDR3nt: TGTGCCAGCAGCTTAGGGGCAGGGATGAACACCGGGGAGCTGTTTTTT; CDR3aa: CASSLGAGMNTGELFF
j_gene: TRBJ1-2; v_gene: TRBV4-1; len: 13; d_gene: .; abundance: many; CDR3nt: TGCGCCAGCAGCCAAGAAGTTGCATATGGCTACACCTTC; CDR3aa: CASSQEVAYGYTF
j_gene: TRBJ2-2; v_gene: TRBV20-1; len: 14; d_gene: .; abundance: .; CDR3nt: TGCAGTGCTAGTGACGGGGTTAACACCGGGGAGCTGTTTTTT; CDR3aa: CSASDGVNTGELFF
j_gene: TRBJ2-7; v_gene: TRBV27; len: 12; d_gene: .; abundance: many; CDR3nt: TGTGCCAGCAGTTCCGTCGGGAGCGAGCAGTACTTC; CDR3aa: CASSSVGSEQYF
j_gene: TRBJ2-7; v_gene: TRBV7-7; len: 14; d_gene: TRBD2; abundance: few; CDR3nt: TGTGCCAGCAGCTCGCCAGCGGGGGACCACGAGCAGTACTTC; CDR3aa: CASSSPAGDHEQYF
j_gene: TRBJ2-2; v_gene: TRBV12-3/TRBV12-4; len: 11; d_gene: .; abundance: few; CDR3nt: TGTGCCAGCAGTTTCCGGGGGGAGCTGTTTTTT; CDR3aa: CASSFRGELFF
j_gene: TRBJ1-5; v_gene: TRBV4-1; len: 16; d_gene: .; abundance: few; CDR3nt: TGCGCCAGCAGCCAAAGGTATGAAAATAGCAATCAGCCCCAGCATTTT; CDR3aa: CASSQRYENSNQPQHF
j_gene: TRBJ2-1; v_gene: TRBV20-1; len: 14; d_gene: TRBD1; abundance: few; CDR3nt: TGCAGTGCTGAACCGGGACAGCAACCCAATGAGCAGTTCTTC; CDR3aa: CSAEPGQQPNEQFF
j_gene: TRBJ2-1; v_gene: TRBV4-1; len: 18; d_gene: .; abundance: .; CDR3nt: TGCGCCGGCAGCCAAGATCGAGGAGCGTTAAACTCCTACAATGAGCAGTTCTTC; CDR3aa: CAGSQDRGALNSYNEQFF
j_gene: TRBJ2-5; v_gene: TRBV6-5; len: 16; d_gene: .; abundance: once; CDR3nt: TGTGCCAGCAGCTTAGCGTTCGGGGCCCTACAAGAGACCCAGTACTTC; CDR3aa: CASSLAFGALQETQYF
j_gene: TRBJ2-7; v_gene: TRBV5-1; len: 16; d_gene: TRBD1; abundance: .; CDR3nt: TGCGCCGGCAGCTTGACCGCTGGGACAGGGGGGATGGAGCAGTACTTC; CDR3aa: CAGSLTAGTGGMEQYF
j_gene: TRBJ2-1; v_gene: TRBV24-1; len: 16; d_gene: .; abundance: .; CDR3nt: TGTGCCACCAGTGTACCGGGGACGGCTACCTACAATGAGCAGTTCTTC; CDR3aa: CATSVPGTATYNEQFF
j_gene: TRBJ2-5; v_gene: TRBV20-1; len: 15; d_gene: TRBD2; abundance: few; CDR3nt: TGCAGTGCCCCCTCCCCTAGCGGGGGGGCGGAGACCCAGTACTTC; CDR3aa: CSAPSPSGGAETQYF
j_gene: TRBJ2-1; v_gene: TRBV6-4; len: 15; d_gene: .; abundance: .; CDR3nt: TGTGCCAGCAGCTTCACGACAGGGGAGGGCAATGAGCAGTGCTTC; CDR3aa: CASSFTTGEGNEQCF
j_gene: TRBJ2-7; v_gene: TRBV12-3/TRBV12-4; len: 12; d_gene: .; abundance: .; CDR3nt: TGTGCCAGCAGGTCCCGAGGGTACGAGCAGTACTTC; CDR3aa: CASRSRGYEQYF